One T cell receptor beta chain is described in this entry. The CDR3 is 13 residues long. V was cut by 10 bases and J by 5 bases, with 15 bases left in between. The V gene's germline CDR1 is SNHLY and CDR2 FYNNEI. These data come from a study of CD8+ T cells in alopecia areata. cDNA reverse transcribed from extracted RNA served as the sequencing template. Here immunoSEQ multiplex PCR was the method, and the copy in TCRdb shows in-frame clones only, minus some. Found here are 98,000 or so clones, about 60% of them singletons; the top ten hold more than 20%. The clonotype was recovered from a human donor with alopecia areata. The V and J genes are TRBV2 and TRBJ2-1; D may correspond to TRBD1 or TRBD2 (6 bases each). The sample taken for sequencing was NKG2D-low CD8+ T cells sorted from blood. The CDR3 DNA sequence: TGTGCCACCCCTGGGGGGCTCCACAATGAGCAGTTCTTC. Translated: CATPGGLHNEQFF.